Below, 10 T cell receptor beta chains from the same sample are listed, as sequenced in a study of T cell repertoires in cytomegalovirus infection. These TCRs are of unknown antigen specificity. A single record per CDR3 protein comes from TCRdb applying MiXCR to the reads. The sample contains approximately 990,000 distinct CDR3 sequences, roughly 31% of which appear only once. The source was cultured CD8+ T cells from PBMCs, collected from culture after CMV antigen stimulation. These receptors came from a human donor in good health (CMV status not recorded). Some clones in this sample may be carry-over from other donors' samples.

This clonotype was detected a few times. V gene TRBV6-5 combines with J gene TRBJ1-3; TRBD1 aligns across 7 bases. CDR1 MNHEY and CDR2 SVGAGI come from the germline V gene. Germline trimming cut 4 bases from V and 0 bases from J; bases unmatched to any gene: 6. The CDR3 is 16 amino acids. CDR3 bases: TGTGCCAGCAGTTGGCAACAGGGGAACTCTGGAAACACCATATATTTT. Protein sequence: CASSWQQGNSGNTIYF.

The chain joins TRBV7-9 to TRBJ2-3; TRBD2 aligns across 9 bases. Germline V gives CDR1 SEHNR, CDR2 FQNEAQ (reference sequence). This CDR3 contains 16 residues. J gave up 0 bases and V 8 bases, and 9 bases lay outside the gene matches. The CDR3 DNA is TGTGCCAGCTCAAGGGGGAGCGGGGGGAGCACAGATACGCAGTATTTT. This encodes CASSRGSGGSTDTQYF. Together with reference TRBV7-9 and TRBJ2-3, the CDR3 gives the full variable domain: DTGVSQNPRHKITKRGQNVTFRCDPISEHNRLYWYRQTLGQGPEFLTYFQNEAQLEKSRLLSDRFSAERPKGSFSTLEIQRTEQGDSAMYLCASSRGSGGSTDTQYFGPGTRLTVL.

The chain employs TRBV6-5 and TRBJ2-1, with a weak D call TRBD1 (5 bases). Trimming shortened V by 1 base and J by 0 bases, and 10 bases separated the two germline ends. This CDR3 has 16 amino acids. Germline CDR1 is MNHEY and CDR2 is SVGAGI. CDR3 nucleotide sequence: TGTGCCAGCAGTTACTTAAGGGGCCTCTCCTACAATGAGCAGTTCTTC. It is translated as CASSYLRGLSYNEQFF.

This clonotype has only a few counts. This chain joins TRBV7-9 and TRBJ2-2; D not resolved. V was clipped by 9 bases and J by 7 bases, with 18 bases between them. The CDR3 totals 14 residues. Looked up from germline, CDR1 is SEHNR and CDR2 is FQNEAQ (reference sequence). CDR3 DNA: TGTGCCAGAAAAACCATGGAAGGTGGCGGGGAGCTGTTTTTT. The encoded protein is CARKTMEGGGELFF.

The chain combines TRBV5-1 with TRBJ1-1; 9 positions match TRBD1. The trim removed 0 bases at V and 4 bases at J, leaving 4 bases unmatched. The CDR3 has 15 residues. CDR1 SGHRS and CDR2 YFSETQ come from the germline V gene. DNA for the CDR3: TGCGCCAGCAGCTTGGAGGACAGGGGAATCACTGAAGCTTTCTTT. Encoded protein: CASSLEDRGITEAFF.

V gene TRBV7-9 combines with J gene TRBJ1-2; D is unclear. Germline lookup yields CDR1 SEHNR and CDR2 FQNEAQ (reference sequence). The germline V and J ends were trimmed by 7 bases and 2 bases, with 11 bases remaining between them. There are 13 residues in the CDR3. The CDR3: CASTGWFNYGYTF. Written as DNA, the CDR3 is TGTGCCAGCACGGGGTGGTTCAACTATGGCTACACCTTC. The full variable domain, rest sourced from reference TRBV7-9 and TRBJ1-2, is DTGVSQNPRHKITKRGQNVTFRCDPISEHNRLYWYRQTLGQGPEFLTYFQNEAQLEKSRLLSDRFSAERPKGSFSTLEIQRTEQGDSAMYLCASTGWFNYGYTFGSGTRLTVV.

V is TRBV19 and J is TRBJ2-2; TRBD1 matches at 7 bases. The CDR3 has 18 residues. Per germline, CDR1 LNHDA and CDR2 SQIVND (reference sequence). V lost 3 bases and J lost 1; bases outside the gene matches: 11. The CDR3 sequence: CASSMYRQGNVNTGELFF. In nucleotides, the CDR3 is TGTGCCAGTAGTATGTACAGACAGGGAAATGTGAACACCGGGGAGCTGTTTTTT.

The V gene is TRBV28, the J gene TRBJ1-1; a possible D gene is TRBD1 (5 bases). The V and J ends lost 4 bases and 1 base respectively, with 19 bases between them. Germline loops: CDR1 MDHEN, CDR2 SYDVKM. CDR3 length: 17 amino acids. This CDR3 reads CASSSPGYLPKNTEAFF. The CDR3 nucleotides read TGTGCCAGCAGTTCCCCAGGGTACTTACCCAAGAACACTGAAGCTTTCTTT.

This chain uses TRBV9 with TRBJ1-1; 7 bases are a match to TRBD1. With 4 bases clipped from V and 3 bases from J, the junction kept 6 bases outside the gene matches. The CDR3 loop spans 14 amino acids. The germline gives CDR1 SGDLS, CDR2 YYNGEE. The CDR3 is CASSPEDRHTEAFF. CDR3 DNA sequence: TGTGCCAGCAGCCCGGAGGACAGGCACACTGAAGCTTTCTTT.

In its sample, this clonotype was seen a few times. The V and J genes are TRBV12-3 or TRBV12-4 and TRBJ2-1; possible D gene TRBD1, 5 bases. The CDR3 is 14 residues long. The germline V and J ends were trimmed by 3 bases and 6 bases, with 12 bases remaining between them. CDR3 nucleotides: TGTGCCAGCAGTTTTACAGGTACACTCAATGAGCAGTTCTTC. Protein sequence: CASSFTGTLNEQFF.